A selection of T cell receptor beta chains follows, all from one sample in a study of beta chain features in type 1 diabetes. Using immunoSEQ multiplex PCR, the repertoire was profiled, and TCRdb retains in-frame clones only, with some absent. The data show hundreds of thousands of clones, about a sixth seen once. The sequenced sample consisted of naive CD4+ T cells from blood. The source of these receptors is a man younger than 35 in good health. CDR3s include the opening cysteine and the closing phenylalanine or tryptophan. D genes are given only for firm matches. Clone size is not always given. Where it is, it says once, few, many or a class for expanded clones.

J gene | V gene | D gene | clone size | CDR3 DNA | CDR3 protein
TRBJ1-6 | TRBV7-3 | NA | NA | TGTGCCAGCAGCTTAGTCCCAACGGATAATTCACCCCTCCACTTT | CASSLVPTDNSPLHF
TRBJ2-7 | TRBV6-5 | TRBD1 | NA | TGTGCCAGCAGTTTCCGCCCGGACAGGAGCTACGAGCAGTACTTC | CASSFRPDRSYEQYF
TRBJ1-1 | TRBV18 | TRBD1 | NA | TGTGCCAGCTCACCGTGGACAGGGCTGGCTGAAGCTTTCTTT | CASSPWTGLAEAFF
TRBJ1-1 | TRBV5-6 | TRBD1 | NA | TGTGCCAGCAGCTGGGACAGGGGGATTGTCACTGAAGCTTTCTTT | CASSWDRGIVTEAFF
TRBJ1-4 | TRBV7-9 | NA | NA | TGTGCCAGCAGCCTTTCCCCCCTCAGGGCGGAAAAACTGTTTTTT | CASSLSPLRAEKLFF
TRBJ2-7 | TRBV7-9 | NA | few | TGTGCCAGCAGCTTAGGAGCCGAGGGCACCTACGAGCAGTACTTC | CASSLGAEGTYEQYF
TRBJ2-3 | TRBV19 | TRBD1 | NA | TGTGCCAGTAGTGCGGGACAGGGTGGAACAGATACGCAGTATTTT | CASSAGQGGTDTQYF
TRBJ1-1 | TRBV7-2 | TRBD1 | NA | TGTGCCAGCAGCTTCGACAGGGGGAACACTGAAGCTTTCTTT | CASSFDRGNTEAFF
TRBJ2-3 | TRBV28 | NA | NA | TGTGCCAGCAGCGGGAAGGGGTCTCGGGCAGATACGCAGTATTTT | CASSGKGSRADTQYF
TRBJ1-5 | TRBV15 | NA | few | TGTGCCACCAGCAGAGATTCAGGGAGCAGCAATCAGCCCCAGCATTTT | CATSRDSGSSNQPQHF
TRBJ1-1 | TRBV7-2 | TRBD1 | NA | TGTGCCAGCAGCGTACCGGACAGGGGGATAAACACTGAAGCTTTCTTT | CASSVPDRGINTEAFF
TRBJ2-1 | TRBV19 | NA | NA | TGTGCCAGTAGTATACAGAAAGCGTACAATGAGCAGTTCTTC | CASSIQKAYNEQFF
TRBJ2-7 | TRBV14 | TRBD2 | few | TGTGCCAGCAGTCACGTCGGGACTATCTTCTACGAGCAGTACTTC | CASSHVGTIFYEQYF
TRBJ2-7 | TRBV28 | TRBD1 | few | TGTGCCAGCAGTCCCTCCGGACAGGGATCAGGGGAGCAGTACTTC | CASSPSGQGSGEQYF
TRBJ1-2 | TRBV13 | TRBD1 | NA | TGTGCCAGCAGCTTAGATGGAGACAGGGGACCCCGGAGGGGCTACACCTTC | CASSLDGDRGPRRGYTF
TRBJ2-2 | TRBV6-5 | NA | few | TGTGCCAGCAGTTACTCCAGATACACCGGGGAGCTGTTTTTT | CASSYSRYTGELFF
TRBJ2-6 | TRBV18 | TRBD1 | few | TGTGCCAGCTCACTTTCGACAGGGTCGCACTCTGGGGCCAACGTCCTGACTTTC | CASSLSTGSHSGANVLTF
TRBJ2-3 | TRBV10-3 | NA | NA | TGTGCCATCAGTGTAGCCGGGGCCCCAGATACGCAGTATTTT | CAISVAGAPDTQYF
TRBJ2-2 | TRBV9 | TRBD2 | few | TGTGCCAGCAGCTCGGGACTAGCGGGAGGCCTCGGGGAGCTGTTTTTT | CASSSGLAGGLGELFF
TRBJ2-7 | TRBV11-3 | TRBD1 | NA | TGTGCCAGCAGCCTAGGGACAGGGCGGAGGACCGAGCAGTACTTC | CASSLGTGRRTEQYF
TRBJ2-7 | TRBV4-2 | NA | few | TGTGCCAGCAGCCAACGTGGAGGGCCCGCGTACGAGCAGTACTTC | CASSQRGGPAYEQYF
TRBJ1-1 | TRBV18 | TRBD1 | few | TGTGCCAGCTCAACACAGGGGTCCGACACTGAAGCTTTCTTT | CASSTQGSDTEAFF
TRBJ1-2 | TRBV27 | TRBD1 | NA | TGTGCCAGCAGTTCCCACCGGGCCACGACAGGGGAGTATGGCTACACCTTC | CASSSHRATTGEYGYTF
TRBJ2-7 | TRBV4-3 | NA | few | TGCGCCAGCAGCCCCGCCTCGGCAGGGCCCCGCGAGCAGTACTTC | CASSPASAGPREQYF
TRBJ2-6 | TRBV28 | NA | NA | TGTGCCAGCAGGTATTCTGGGGCCAACGTCCTGACTTTC | CASRYSGANVLTF
TRBJ1-1 | TRBV7-9 | NA | few | TGTGCCAGCAGCTCACTTCAGAGCACAGGGAGGTGGGCTTTCTTT | CASSSLQSTGRWAFF
TRBJ2-5 | TRBV19 | NA | NA | TGTGCCAGTAGTATCCGGGGCCAAGAGACCCAGTACTTC | CASSIRGQETQYF
TRBJ2-7 | TRBV15 | NA | NA | TGTGCCACCAGCACTAGGGCGGCCTACGAGCAGTACTTC | CATSTRAAYEQYF
TRBJ1-3 | TRBV7-9 | NA | NA | TGTGCCAGCAGCTTTAGGGACAACCCTGGAAACACCATATATTTT | CASSFRDNPGNTIYF
TRBJ1-2 | TRBV2 | NA | few | TGTGCCAGAGCCCACCTAGGAACCGGACAGCCCTATGGCTACACCTTC | CARAHLGTGQPYGYTF
TRBJ1-2 | TRBV7-9 | TRBD1 | NA | TGTGCCAGCAGCCGCTGGGACAGGGGGCGCGATGGCTACACCTTC | CASSRWDRGRDGYTF
TRBJ2-3 | TRBV27 | NA | NA | TGTGCCAGCAGTCGAGGGGGAGATACGCAGTATTTT | CASSRGGDTQYF
TRBJ2-7 | TRBV6-5 | NA | NA | TGTGCCAGCGTGGACACCTCCTACGAGCAGTACTTC | CASVDTSYEQYF